This entry lists 10 T cell receptor beta chains sequenced from one sample in a study of cytomegalovirus exposure and HLA in healthy donors. Vbeta (60) and Jbeta (13) primers were used in the PCR. Generated by immunoSEQ multiplex PCR, the TCRdb table keeps only in-frame clones and is missing some. The sample includes around 140,000 clones, more than 60% seen only once; the top ten take roughly 1.5%. Sequencing was done on a sample of PBMCs. The origin of the receptors is a woman aged 18 to 35 in good health and CMV-seronegative.

The chain combines TRBV5-6 with TRBJ2-7; 7 nucleotides match TRBD2. CDR1 and CDR2 (germline): SGHDT, YYEEEE. CDR3 size: 14 residues. V was pared by 5 bases and J by 3 bases, with 8 bases of the junction left unmatched. The CDR3: CASSRLALSYEQYF. Written as DNA, the CDR3 is TGTGCCAGCAGTCGACTAGCACTAAGCTACGAGCAGTACTTC.

This clone was observed a few times. The rearrangement uses TRBV5-6 and TRBJ2-5; no clear D. The V end lost 4 bases, the J end lost 0 bases, and 7 bases lay between the germline ends. The CDR3 is 13 residues long. Per germline, CDR1 SGHDT and CDR2 YYEEEE. The chain's CDR3 is CASSGEYQETQYF. The CDR3 nucleotides are TGTGCCAGCAGCGGAGAGTACCAAGAGACCCAGTACTTC. Looking up the rest from reference TRBV5-6 and TRBJ2-5 gives the full variable domain: DAGVTQSPTHLIKTRGQQVTLRCSPKSGHDTVSWYQQALGQGPQFIFQYYEEEERQRGNFPDRFSGHQFPNYSSELNVNALLLGDSALYLCASSGEYQETQYFGPGTRLLVL.

The chain couples TRBV29-1 to TRBJ2-1, with 8 positions matching TRBD2. The CDR3 spans 14 residues. Trimming took 4 bases from V and 1 from J; bases not matched to a gene: 3. Looked up from germline, CDR1 is SQVTM and CDR2 is ANQGSEA. In DNA, the CDR3 is TGCAGCGTTGCCCGGGAGGGATCCTACAATGAGCAGTTCTTC. Amino acids: CSVAREGSYNEQFF.

The chain combines TRBV4-1 with TRBJ2-7, with TRBD2 matching over 14 bases. V gave up 1 base and J gave up 2 bases; unmatched junction bases: 4. This CDR3 region has 17 residues. Germline V gene data show CDR1 as MGHRA and CDR2 as YSYEKL. In DNA form, the CDR3 reads TGCGCCAGCAGCCAAGGACTAGCGGGAGGGCCCCCCTACGAGCAGTACTTC. It encodes CASSQGLAGGPPYEQYF.

The CDR3 nucleotides are TGTGCCAGCAGCTTAATCCCGACAGGGACTTCGGGAGGGGAGCTGTTTTTT. Encoded protein: CASSLIPTGTSGGELFF. The J gene is TRBJ2-2, the V gene TRBV7-2; tentatively, D is TRBD1 (7 bases). Germline CDR1 reads SGHTA; CDR2 reads FQGNSA. The length of the CDR3 is 17 residues. The V end lost 2 bases, the J end lost 8 bases, and 21 bases lay between the germline ends.

The CDR3 DNA follows: TGTGCCAGCAGCTATGGAGTTACCGGGGAGCTGTTTTTT. This translates into CASSYGVTGELFF. The chain carries TRBV5-4 and TRBJ2-2; D unresolved. Between the trimmed V and J ends, which lost 3 bases and 5 bases, there was a span of 8 bases. The CDR3 length is 13 residues. Germline loops: CDR1 SGHNT, CDR2 YYREEE (reference sequence).

This clone has only a few counts. The chain couples TRBV10-3 to TRBJ2-1, with 11 bases identical to TRBD2. The CDR3 extends over 16 amino acids. Germline loops: CDR1 ENHRY, CDR2 SYGVKD. Unmatched junction bases numbered 12, after V lost 7 bases and J lost 7 bases. Here the CDR3 reads CAIKTSGKPGTNEQFF. The CDR3, as DNA: TGTGCCATCAAGACTAGCGGGAAGCCGGGGACGAATGAGCAGTTCTTC.

The V gene is TRBV5-1, the J gene TRBJ2-3, with 8 positions matching TRBD2. V lost 4 bases to trimming and J lost 0 bases; unmatched junction nucleotides: 4. Germline V gives CDR1 SGHRS, CDR2 YFSETQ. CDR3 length: 15 amino acids. CDR3 sequence (DNA): TGCGCCAGCAGCCATGCTAGCGGGAGCACAGATACGCAGTATTTT. It codes for CASSHASGSTDTQYF.

V is TRBV4-2 and J is TRBJ2-1; TRBD2 matches at 8 bases. Trimming took 4 bases from V and 4 from J; bases not matched to a gene: 9. The CDR3 has 16 amino acids. Germline loops: CDR1 LGHNA, CDR2 YNFKEQ. CDR3 DNA sequence: TGTGCCAGCAGCCTAGACAGCGGGAGCGTTTACAATGAGCAGTTCTTC. It translates to CASSLDSGSVYNEQFF.

The table lists this clone with a count of one. The V and J genes are TRBV6-5 and TRBJ2-7; 10 positions match TRBD1. Losses at the gene ends were 6 bases for V and 3 bases for J; bases not matched to a gene: 2. Germline V gives CDR1 MNHEY, CDR2 SVGAGI. CDR3 length: 13 residues. The CDR3 sequence is CASSRDRGYEQYF. The CDR3 DNA reads as TGTGCCAGCAGCCGGGACAGGGGCTACGAGCAGTACTTC.